Following are 12 T cell receptor beta chains from one sample sequenced in a study of STAT3 mutations in large granular lymphocyte leukemia. Overall study results and limits: At least one immunodominant TCR beta clonotype appeared in every T-cell large granular lymphocyte leukemia patient.

The repertoire was sequenced with immunoSEQ multiplex PCR; TCRdb's copy has only in-frame clones and lacks some. Of 20,000 to 30,000 clones in the sample, about 95% are singletons; the top ten hold around 6.4%. These receptors lack a known antigen. The sequencing input was peripheral blood mononuclear cells. The receptor set was obtained from a man aged 35-49 years with T-cell large granular lymphocyte leukemia. Some clones in this sample may be carry-over from other donors' samples.

The V call is TRBV5-1, the J call TRBJ2-5; TRBD2 is a possible D gene (5 bases). V was shortened by 0 bases and J by 1 base, with 10 bases between the two germline ends. The length of the CDR3 is 15 residues. Germline CDR1 reads SGHRS; CDR2 reads YFSETQ. The CDR3 protein is CASSLAGLPQETQYF. The CDR3 nucleotides are TGCGCCAGCAGCTTGGCCGGACTCCCCCAAGAGACCCAGTACTTC.

The genes are TRBV6-5 and TRBJ2-7; D is ambiguous. This CDR3 has 15 residues. Germline loops: CDR1 MNHEY, CDR2 SVGAGI. V lost 6 bases and J lost 2, with 17 bases in between. This chain's CDR3 is CASSVSTSLTYEQYF. CDR3 coding DNA: TGTGCCAGCAGCGTTTCGACAAGCCTAACCTACGAGCAGTACTTC.

CDR3 amino acids: CASSFSQGYYGYTF. The CDR3 coding sequence is TGTGCCAGCAGTTTCTCCCAGGGGTACTATGGCTACACCTTC. This chain uses TRBV28 with TRBJ1-2; D is perhaps TRBD1 (6 bases). Trimming cost V 3 bases and J 3 bases, with 11 bases left between them. CDR3 length equals 14 residues. CDR1 is MDHEN and CDR2 is SYDVKM in the germline V gene.

The chain carries TRBV5-5 and TRBJ2-7; weak D call: TRBD1 (6 bases). V shed 4 bases and J shed 6 bases, with 20 bases lying between them. Germline CDR1 reads SGHKS; CDR2 reads YYEKEE (reference sequence). The CDR3 runs to 15 residues. The CDR3 DNA reads TGTGCCAGCAGCCTCCGACTGGACAGTATCTCCGAGCAGTACTTC. This gives the protein CASSLRLDSISEQYF.

The chain has TRBV5-6 and TRBJ2-7, with D perhaps matching TRBD2 (7 bases). The CDR3 covers 14 residues. Germline CDR1 and CDR2: SGHDT and YYEEEE. The V end lost 0 bases, the J end lost 4 bases, and 11 bases lay between the germline ends. CDR3 in amino acids: CASSLGGGLYEQYF. CDR3 sequence (DNA): TGTGCCAGCAGCTTGGGGGGGGGCTTGTACGAGCAGTACTTC.

The CDR3 region has the DNA TGTGCCAGCAGCCCTAAACCCGGCACAGTCTCCTACGAGCAGTACTTC. Protein: CASSPKPGTVSYEQYF. The chain joins TRBV7-9 to TRBJ2-7; no clear D. CDR1 and CDR2 (germline): SEHNR, FQNEAQ (reference sequence). The CDR3 is made up of 16 amino acids. V gave up 5 bases and J gave up 0 bases, with 17 bases separating them.

The J gene is TRBJ2-5, the V gene TRBV7-3, with D tentatively TRBD1 or TRBD2 (6 bases each). Trimming removed 4 bases at V and 5 bases at J, with 20 bases between. CDR3 length: 16 residues. CDR1 SGHTA and CDR2 FQGTGA come from the germline V gene. CDR3 amino acids: CASSSGHGGPGETQYF. Written as DNA, the CDR3 is TGTGCCAGCAGCTCGGGACATGGGGGGCCTGGGGAGACCCAGTACTTC.

J is TRBJ1-1 and V is TRBV11-1; 7 bases are a match to TRBD1. V dropped 0 bases and J dropped 5; count of bases not matched to a gene: 6. CDR3 size: 15 residues. CDR1 is SGHAT, CDR2 FQDESV, per germline (reference sequence). CDR3 nucleotide sequence: TGTGCCAGCAGCTTAGCGGCAGTCAGGGGGACTGAAGCTTTCTTT. It specifies CASSLAAVRGTEAFF.

The genes are TRBV5-4 and TRBJ2-1, with D maybe TRBD1 (8 bases). Between the trimmed V and J ends, which lost 0 bases and 4 bases, there was a span of 14 bases. The CDR3 is 16 amino acids. Germline assignment: CDR1 SGHNT and CDR2 YYREEE (reference sequence). The CDR3 coding sequence is TGTGCCAGCAGCTTGGGGACAGGGAGGGGGTACAATGAGCAGTTCTTC. Translating gives CASSLGTGRGYNEQFF.

The chain couples TRBV27 to TRBJ1-2; a weak D match, TRBD1 (5 bases). V was shortened by 2 bases and J by 4 bases, with 8 bases between the two germline ends. This CDR3 region has 13 residues. Germline-derived CDR1 and CDR2 are MNHEY and SMNVEV (reference sequence). CDR3 in amino acids: CASSLGRAYGYTF. CDR3 bases: TGTGCCAGCAGTTTAGGCAGGGCCTATGGCTACACCTTC.

This clone was observed a few times. This sequence joins TRBV30 and TRBJ1-6; D might be TRBD1 (6 bases). Germline V gives CDR1 GTSNPN, CDR2 SVGIG (reference sequence). V lost 5 bases to trimming and J lost 7 bases, with 9 bases between them. The CDR3 has 12 amino acids. CDR3 sequence reads: CAWGQTNSPLHF. The CDR3 nucleotides are TGTGCCTGGGGACAGACCAATTCACCCCTCCACTTT.

This chain uses TRBV7-9 with TRBJ2-2; D is tentatively TRBD1 or TRBD2 (5 bases each). The V gene's germline CDR1 is SEHNR and CDR2 FQNEAQ (reference sequence). The germline V and J ends were trimmed by 5 bases and 0 bases, with 13 bases remaining between them. CDR3 length: 16 residues. The CDR3, as DNA: TGTGCCAGCAGCAACCCCGGGACCACGAACACCGGGGAGCTGTTTTTT. It yields the protein CASSNPGTTNTGELFF.